One and the same sample provided the 20 T cell receptor beta chains below, sequenced in a study of T cell responses to AZD1222 COVID-19 vaccine (dated by TCRdb to the early 2020s). The sample's time point label, decoded: baseline before first vaccination. Library preparation employed the immunoSEQ multiplex PCR assay. Drawn from immuneACCESS, this table holds only the in-frame rearrangements with V and J called that TCRdb kept. Clones are partly lost; checked studies trace under half to an unresolved V gene and leave the rest unexplained. This sample holds approximately 120,000 clones; 85% to 90% were observed only once. The ten largest clones capture 25% to 35% of the sample. The specimen comprised peripheral blood, sampled on day 0 of AZD1222 vaccination. These receptor sequences come from an adult in good health.

The chain recombines TRBV3-1 (or the pseudogene TRBV3-2) with TRBJ1-2; perhaps TRBD1 as D (6 bases). CDR3 length: 16 amino acids. V gave up 1 base and J gave up 2 bases, with 14 bases separating them. Germline V gene lookup returns CDR1 LGHDT and CDR2 YNNKEL (reference sequence). The CDR3 coding sequence is TGTGCCAGCAGCCAAGCTAGGGGTCAGGGGAACTATGGCTACACCTTC. Amino acid sequence: CASSQARGQGNYGYTF.

The rearrangement links TRBV10-3 to TRBJ2-5; D could derive from TRBD1 or TRBD2 (6 bases each). V lost 11 bases, J lost 4 bases, and 20 bases lay in between. The germline V gene encodes CDR1 ENHRY and CDR2 SYGVKD. The CDR3 has 14 residues. The CDR3 loop is CAAGGGTSGETQYF. CDR3 DNA: TGTGCCGCCGGGGGCGGGACTTCCGGAGAGACCCAGTACTTC.

Here the CDR3 reads CASSLAYTEAFF. As DNA, the CDR3 is TGTGCCAGCAGCTTGGCCTACACTGAAGCTTTCTTT. V usage is TRBV7-9 and J usage is TRBJ1-1; D is ambiguous. The germline V gene has CDR1 SEHNR and CDR2 FQNEAQ (reference sequence). Trimming pared 3 bases from V and 3 bases from J, leaving 5 bases between. The CDR3 has 12 residues. Using reference TRBV7-9 and TRBJ1-1 for the parts outside the CDR3, the full variable domain is DTGVSQNPRHKITKRGQNVTFRCDPISEHNRLYWYRQTLGQGPEFLTYFQNEAQLEKSRLLSDRFSAERPKGSFSTLEIQRTEQGDSAMYLCASSLAYTEAFFGQGTRLTVV.

The genes are TRBV4-2 and TRBJ1-6; no clear D. Germline-derived CDR1 and CDR2 are LGHNA and YNFKEQ. The CDR3 is 16 residues long. The germline V and J ends were trimmed by 5 bases and 6 bases, with 17 bases remaining between them. This chain's CDR3 is CASSASGRSRNSPLHF. The CDR3 bases are TGTGCCAGCAGCGCGTCCGGGCGGAGTCGTAATTCACCCCTCCACTTT.

The rearrangement uses TRBV19 and TRBJ2-2; a weak D match, TRBD2 (5 bases). Deletions cut 1 base from V and 5 bases from J, with 8 bases between. Germline-derived CDR1 and CDR2 are LNHDA and SQIVND (reference sequence). This CDR3 is 14 amino acids long. The CDR3 loop is CASSIGGSTGELFF. CDR3 sequence (DNA): TGTGCCAGTAGTATAGGTGGGAGTACCGGGGAGCTGTTTTTT.

The chain is built from TRBV3-1 (or the pseudogene TRBV3-2) and TRBJ2-3; D is possibly TRBD1 (5 bases). The germline V gene encodes CDR1 LGHDT and CDR2 YNNKEL (reference sequence). CDR3 length: 16 residues. The V end lost 0 bases, the J end lost 6 bases, and 16 bases lay between the germline ends. This CDR3 reads CASSQEGAQSGDTQYF. CDR3 coding DNA: TGTGCCAGCAGCCAAGAAGGGGCTCAAAGTGGGGATACGCAGTATTTT.

The V call is TRBV7-8, the J call TRBJ1-1; D might be TRBD1 (6 bases). Germline V gene data show CDR1 as SGHVS and CDR2 as FQNEAQ. The V end was cut by 5 bases, the J end by 8 bases, with 15 bases between. There are 13 residues in the CDR3. The CDR3 sequence is CASSRGLNLEAFF. CDR3 DNA sequence: TGTGCCAGCAGCCGGGGGCTAAACTTAGAAGCTTTCTTT.

CDR3 in amino acids: CASSLEMGQSYGYTF. The CDR3 nucleotides are TGTGCCAGCAGCTTAGAAATGGGGCAGAGCTATGGCTACACCTTC. This chain connects TRBV7-9 to TRBJ1-2; D perhaps matches TRBD1 (5 bases). Per germline, CDR1 SEHNR and CDR2 FQNEAQ (reference sequence). The CDR3 has 15 residues. V lost 1 base, J lost 4 bases, and 13 bases lay in between.

A single count supports this clone. V usage is TRBV19 and J usage is TRBJ1-5; D remains unclear. V lost 3 bases, J lost 6 bases, and 9 bases lay in between. The length of the CDR3 is 13 residues. Germline V lookup: CDR1 LNHDA, CDR2 SQIVND (reference sequence). CDR3 nucleotide sequence: TGTGCCAGTAGTATGCTCGCGGCTCAGCCCCAGCATTTT. Translation: CASSMLAAQPQHF.

CDR3 in DNA: TGTGCCAGCAGCTTAGAGGACCGATACACCGGGGAGCTGTTTTTT. Protein product: CASSLEDRYTGELFF. The rearrangement joins TRBV7-9 to TRBJ2-2, with D hard to call. Trimming stripped 1 base from V and 3 bases from J, with 9 bases between. The CDR3 runs to 15 residues. Germline lookup yields CDR1 SEHNR and CDR2 FQNEAQ (reference sequence).

The V and J genes are TRBV5-1 and TRBJ1-2, with 7 bases matching TRBD1. The V gene end was trimmed by 0 bases and the J gene end by 6 bases; junction bases not matched to a gene: 2. Germline V gives CDR1 SGHRS, CDR2 YFSETQ. The CDR3 runs 13 residues. Here the CDR3 reads CASSLGQGDGYTF. The CDR3 DNA follows: TGCGCCAGCAGCTTGGGGCAGGGGGATGGCTACACCTTC.

This clone showed up just a few times. The V call is TRBV5-1, the J call TRBJ2-7, with D hard to call. Trimming stripped 2 bases from V and 4 bases from J, with 10 bases between. The CDR3 sequence is 13 residues long. CDR1 and CDR2 from the germline V gene are SGHRS and YFSETQ. This CDR3 is CASSLIGPYEQYF. For the CDR3, the DNA is TGCGCCAGCAGCTTAATCGGTCCGTACGAGCAGTACTTC.

The V and J genes are TRBV3-1 (or the pseudogene TRBV3-2) and TRBJ1-2; 9 nucleotides align to TRBD1. V trimming: 1 base; J trimming: 2 bases; junction bases outside the gene matches: 8. The CDR3 is 17 amino acids. Germline V gene sequence: CDR1 LGHDT, CDR2 YNNKEL (reference sequence). CDR3 in DNA: TGTGCCAGCAGCCAAGGGCCCAAGGGACAGGGCAACTATGGCTACACCTTC. Translation: CASSQGPKGQGNYGYTF.

The table lists this clone with a few counts. The rearrangement uses TRBV5-6 and TRBJ1-2; D is perhaps TRBD1 (5 bases). Germline values: CDR1 SGHDT, CDR2 YYEEEE. V shed 4 bases and J shed 4 bases, with 8 bases lying between them. This CDR3 spans 12 amino acids. For the CDR3, the DNA is TGTGCCAGCAGCCCGGGGGGCTATGGCTACACCTTC. Translation gives CASSPGGYGYTF.

In the case of this clone: The sample contains more than one DNA sequence encoding this CDR3. This rearrangement joins TRBV11-2 to TRBJ2-7, with TRBD1 matching 10 bases. CDR1 SGHAT and CDR2 FQNNGV come from the germline V gene. CDR3 length: 15 residues. The trim removed 6 bases at V and 6 bases at J, leaving 11 bases unmatched. CDR3 DNA sequence: TGTGCCAGCAGAACGGTCTCCGGGACAGGGGCCGAGCAGTACTTC. It codes for CASRTVSGTGAEQYF. Together with reference TRBV11-2 and TRBJ2-7, the CDR3 gives the full variable domain: EAGVAQSPRYKIIEKRQSVAFWCNPISGHATLYWYQQILGQGPKLLIQFQNNGVVDDSQLPKDRFSAERLKGVDSTLKIQPAKLEDSAVYLCASRTVSGTGAEQYFGPGTRLTVT.

The genes are TRBV19 and TRBJ2-3; tentative D call: TRBD2 (6 bases). Looked up from germline, CDR1 is LNHDA and CDR2 is SQIVND (reference sequence). Trimming pared 1 base from V and 5 bases from J, leaving 10 bases between. The CDR3 loop spans 14 amino acids. The DNA for the CDR3 is TGTGCCAGTAGTATAGCCGGGGGTGAAGATACGCAGTATTTT. It yields the protein CASSIAGGEDTQYF.

The count of this clone is one. The chain uses TRBV7-9 and TRBJ1-5; possibly TRBD1 for D (5 bases). The CDR3 runs 15 residues. The germline V and J ends were trimmed by 6 bases and 3 bases, with 15 bases remaining between them. Germline values: CDR1 SEHNR, CDR2 FQNEAQ (reference sequence). Written as DNA, the CDR3 is TGTGCCAGCAGTCGCGGTTGGGGGTCCAATCAGCCCCAGCATTTT. It is translated as CASSRGWGSNQPQHF.

The rearrangement uses TRBV7-8 and TRBJ1-1, with 11 nucleotides matching TRBD1. V gave up 5 bases and J gave up 6 bases; unmatched junction bases: 5. This CDR3 comprises 14 residues. The V gene's germline CDR1 is SGHVS and CDR2 FQNEAQ. The CDR3 DNA is TGTGCCAGCAGCGTGGGACAGGGGGGTTCTGAAGCTTTCTTT. Its protein product is CASSVGQGGSEAFF.

The chain is built from TRBV27 and TRBJ2-3; 11 nucleotides match TRBD2. The ends lost 6 bases at V and 2 bases at J; junction bases unmatched: 10. Germline assignment: CDR1 MNHEY and CDR2 SMNVEV (reference sequence). The CDR3 length is 17 residues. This chain's CDR3 is CASSLQASGGITDTQYF. CDR3 nucleotides: TGTGCCAGCAGCTTACAGGCTAGCGGGGGGATCACAGATACGCAGTATTTT.

The CDR3 coding sequence is TGTGCCAGCAGTTACTCGGGGTTTAGCAATCAGCCCCAGCATTTT. Its translation: CASSYSGFSNQPQHF. V is TRBV6-5 and J is TRBJ1-5; D not certain. From germline, CDR1 is MNHEY and CDR2 SVGAGI. This CDR3 has 15 amino acids. Trimming removed 0 bases from V and 0 bases from J, with 6 bases in between.